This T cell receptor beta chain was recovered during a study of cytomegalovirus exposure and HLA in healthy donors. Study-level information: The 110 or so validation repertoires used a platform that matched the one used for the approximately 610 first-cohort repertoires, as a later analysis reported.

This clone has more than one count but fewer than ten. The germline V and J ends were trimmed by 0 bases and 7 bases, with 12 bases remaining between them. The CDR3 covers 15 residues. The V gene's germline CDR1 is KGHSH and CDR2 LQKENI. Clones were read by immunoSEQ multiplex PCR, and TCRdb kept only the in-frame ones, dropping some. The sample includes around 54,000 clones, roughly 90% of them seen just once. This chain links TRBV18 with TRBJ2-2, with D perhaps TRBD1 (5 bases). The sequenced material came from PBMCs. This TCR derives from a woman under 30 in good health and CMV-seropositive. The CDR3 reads CASSPPRQGIGELFF. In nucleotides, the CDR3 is TGTGCCAGCTCACCACCGCGGCAGGGCATCGGGGAGCTGTTTTTT.